The clone carrying this T cell receptor beta chain was seen at least ten times. Its antigen is still unknown. The data derive from a study of CD8 T cells in ankylosing spondylitis. The study's findings and limits: There was a TCR beta motif, made of 7 or 8 highly homologous variants, that appeared characteristic of ankylosing spondylitis blood.

V lost 7 bases, J lost 3 bases, and 10 bases stayed unmatched. Germline V gene lookup returns CDR1 SQVTM and CDR2 ANQGSEA. CDR3 length: 15 residues. TCRdb itself ran the 5' RACE reads through MiXCR, one entry per CDR3 protein. Of some 330,000 distinct CDR3 sequences listed, 6.5% to 10% are singletons. The TCR originated in a male donor with ankylosing spondylitis. The chain joins TRBV29-1 to TRBJ2-2; TRBD1 agrees at 8 bases. The specimen sequenced was blood, either unsorted or a sorted T cell fraction (not recorded which). CDR3 coding DNA: TGCAGCGCAGCGCAGGACAGGGATTACACCGGGGAGCTGTTTTTT. Its protein product is CSAAQDRDYTGELFF.